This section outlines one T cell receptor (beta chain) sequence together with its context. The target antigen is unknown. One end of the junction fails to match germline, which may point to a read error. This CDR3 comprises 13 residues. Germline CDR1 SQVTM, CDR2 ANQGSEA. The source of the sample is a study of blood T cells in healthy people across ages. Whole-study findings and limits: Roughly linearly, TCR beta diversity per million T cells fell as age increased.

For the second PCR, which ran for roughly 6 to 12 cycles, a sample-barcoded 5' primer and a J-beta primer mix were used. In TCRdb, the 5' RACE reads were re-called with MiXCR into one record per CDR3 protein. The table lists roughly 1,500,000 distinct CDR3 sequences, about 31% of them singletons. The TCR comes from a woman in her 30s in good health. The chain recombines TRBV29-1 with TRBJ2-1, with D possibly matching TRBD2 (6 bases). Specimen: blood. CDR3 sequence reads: CSSFRDSYNGQFF. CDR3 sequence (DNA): TGCAGCTCATTCCGGGACTCCTACAATGGGCAGTTCTTC.